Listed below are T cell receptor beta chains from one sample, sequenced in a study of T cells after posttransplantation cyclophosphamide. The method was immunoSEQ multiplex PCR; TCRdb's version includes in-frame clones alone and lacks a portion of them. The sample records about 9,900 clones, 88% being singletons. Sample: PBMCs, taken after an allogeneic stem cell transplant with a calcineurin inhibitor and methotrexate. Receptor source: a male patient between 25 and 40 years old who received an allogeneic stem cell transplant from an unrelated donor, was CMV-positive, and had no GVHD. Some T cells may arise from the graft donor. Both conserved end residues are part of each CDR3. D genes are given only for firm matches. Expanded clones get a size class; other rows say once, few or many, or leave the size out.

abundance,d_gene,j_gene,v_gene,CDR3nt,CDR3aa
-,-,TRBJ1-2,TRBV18,TGTGCCAGCTCACAGTCCCTCTCCCAGCTAGAATATGGCTACACCTTC,CASSQSLSQLEYGYTF
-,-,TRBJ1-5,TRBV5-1,TGCGCCAGCAGCTTGGAAGGGGGCAATCAGCCCCAGCATTTT,CASSLEGGNQPQHF
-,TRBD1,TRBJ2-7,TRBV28,TGTGCCAGCACCTCAACCCGACAGGGCCCCTACGAGCAGTACTTC,CASTSTRQGPYEQYF
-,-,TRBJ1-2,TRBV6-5,TGTGCCAGCAGTGCCTCCCAGGCATATGGCTACACCTTC,CASSASQAYGYTF
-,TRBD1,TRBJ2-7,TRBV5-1,TGCGCCAGCAGCGTTTGGGACAGCAGCGCTTTCTCCTACGAGCAGTACTTC,CASSVWDSSAFSYEQYF
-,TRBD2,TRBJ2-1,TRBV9,TGTGCCAGCAGCGCACTAGCGGGCGTTGACTCCTACAATGAGCAGTTCTTC,CASSALAGVDSYNEQFF
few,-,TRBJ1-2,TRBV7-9,TGTGCCAGTACCCCAGGGACGGCGGGGTATGGCTACACCTTC,CASTPGTAGYGYTF
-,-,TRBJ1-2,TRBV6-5,TGTGCCAGCAGTTATACCGGGAGTGTGGGCTACACCTTC,CASSYTGSVGYTF
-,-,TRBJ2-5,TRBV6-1,TGTGCCAGCAGTGGTACTAGATACCAAGAGACCCAGTACTTC,CASSGTRYQETQYF
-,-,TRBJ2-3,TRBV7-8,TGTGCCAGCAGCTCAGGCCCCAACACAGATACGCAGTATTTT,CASSSGPNTDTQYF
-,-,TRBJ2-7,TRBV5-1,TGCGCCAGCAGCTTGGCCTCGGTGGGTTGGGGGCTCGGATACGAGCAGTACTTC,CASSLASVGWGLGYEQYF
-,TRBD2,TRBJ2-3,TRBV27,TGTGCCAGCAGTTTAGAATCACGGACTAGCGGGAGTACAGATACGCAGTATTTT,CASSLESRTSGSTDTQYF
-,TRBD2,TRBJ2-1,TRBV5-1,TGCGCCAGCAGCTTAGGGACAAGGACTAGCGGGAGCTATGAGCAGTTCTTC,CASSLGTRTSGSYEQFF
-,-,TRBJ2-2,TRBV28,TGTGCCAGCAGTTTAGGGCTTACCGGGGAGCTGTTTTTT,CASSLGLTGELFF
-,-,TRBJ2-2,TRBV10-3,TGTGCCATCATAGTAGAGAACACCGGGGAGCTGTTTTTT,CAIIVENTGELFF
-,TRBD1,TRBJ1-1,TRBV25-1,TGTGCCAGCAGTCCTTGGACAGGCCTGAACACTGAAGCTTTCTTT,CASSPWTGLNTEAFF
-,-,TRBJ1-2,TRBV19,TGTGCCAGTAGTAGGACAGCTCCGAACTATGGCTACACCTTC,CASSRTAPNYGYTF
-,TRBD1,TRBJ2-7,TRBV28,TGTGCCAGCAGTACAACCGGGACAGGGGTTCGTCAGGAGCAGTACTTC,CASSTTGTGVRQEQYF
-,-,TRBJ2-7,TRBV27,TGTGCCAGCAGCCAGGTCCAGTCCTACGAGCAGTACTTC,CASSQVQSYEQYF
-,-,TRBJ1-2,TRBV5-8,TGTGCCTTACCCGGGACACCCAAATATGGCTACACCTTC,CALPGTPKYGYTF
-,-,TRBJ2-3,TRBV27,TGTGCCAGCAACCTAAAGGGGGGAGCGGGATCAGATACGCAGTATTTT,CASNLKGGAGSDTQYF
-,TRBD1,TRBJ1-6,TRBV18,TGTGCCAGCTCACCTGGACAGGCTAATTCACCCCTCCACTTT,CASSPGQANSPLHF
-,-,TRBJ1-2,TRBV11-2,TGTGCCAGCACCCAGAAGGGGTCGGGGGGCTATGGCTACACCTTC,CASTQKGSGGYGYTF
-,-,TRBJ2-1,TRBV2,TGTGCCACAGAGGCGGGGAGCAATGAGCAGTTCTTC,CATEAGSNEQFF